Presented here are 27 T cell receptor beta chains from one specimen sequenced in a study of vaccination effects on CD4 cells after COVID-19. Isolation of CD4+ T cells took place after less than 12 days of culture. Two doses of BNT162b2 or mRNA-1273 vaccine were administered to participants. The antigens of these receptors remain unknown. Here immunoSEQ multiplex PCR was the method, and the copy in TCRdb shows in-frame clones only, minus some. This sample has about 71,000 clones, with 70% to 85% found just once. The specimen comprised CD4+ T cells from PBMCs cultured without peptide, sampled after COVID-19 vaccination. The receptor set was obtained from a human donor who received a COVID-19 vaccine.

The chain recombines TRBV7-2 with TRBJ2-2; 8 bases match TRBD2. This CDR3 spans 15 amino acids. Trimming cost V 10 bases and J 7 bases; bases outside gene matches: 14. From germline, CDR1 is SGHTA and CDR2 FQGNSA. The CDR3 DNA is TGTGCCACTGGACGGGGGGGTTCATTTGGCGGGGAGCTGTTTTTT. It encodes CATGRGGSFGGELFF.

CDR3 sequence reads: CASSETGTPHGYTF. The CDR3 DNA reads TGTGCCAGTAGCGAAACCGGGACTCCCCATGGCTACACCTTC. The rearrangement joins TRBV19 to TRBJ1-2, with a tentative D call TRBD1 (5 bases). Germline assignment: CDR1 LNHDA and CDR2 SQIVND (reference sequence). The CDR3 loop spans 14 amino acids. Trimming took off 6 bases at V and 6 bases at J, with 17 bases between the two ends.

The chain is built from TRBV9 and TRBJ2-1, with 13 bases aligning to TRBD2. The CDR3 runs 17 residues. Germline CDR1 is SGDLS and CDR2 is YYNGEE. The trim removed 0 bases at V and 10 bases at J, leaving 10 bases unmatched. The CDR3 DNA follows: TGTGCCAGCAGCGTAGCGGGCACTAGCGGGGGGGCAGGGGAGCAGTTCTTC. Its protein is CASSVAGTSGGAGEQFF. Variable domain in full (rest from reference TRBV9 and TRBJ2-1): DSGVTQTPKHLITATGQRVTLRCSPRSGDLSVYWYQQSLDQGLQFLIQYYNGEERAKGNILERFSAQQFPDLHSELNLSSLELGDSALYFCASSVAGTSGGAGEQFFGPGTRLTVL.

The rearrangement uses TRBV30 and TRBJ1-4; no firm D call. The V gene lost 1 base and the J gene lost 4 bases, with 7 bases spanning the gap. The CDR3 runs 13 residues. Germline lookup yields CDR1 GTSNPN and CDR2 SVGIG (reference sequence). CDR3: CAWSGAVNEKLFF. The CDR3, as DNA: TGTGCCTGGAGTGGGGCAGTTAATGAAAAACTGTTTTTT.

The gene calls are TRBV7-3 and TRBJ2-2; 12 nucleotides agree with TRBD2. This CDR3 comprises 18 residues. Germline V gene lookup returns CDR1 SGHTA and CDR2 FQGTGA. The V segment lost 5 bases and the J segment 5 bases; nucleotides outside the gene matches: 12. CDR3 loop: CASSPFHLTSGGTGELFF. The CDR3 bases are TGTGCCAGCAGCCCTTTTCATCTCACTAGCGGGGGGACCGGGGAGCTGTTTTTT.

This clone appeared a few times. The chain combines TRBV28 with TRBJ2-5; possible D gene TRBD2, 6 bases. CDR1 MDHEN and CDR2 SYDVKM come from the germline V gene. The CDR3 runs to 14 residues. V gave up 10 bases and J gave up 3 bases, with 18 bases separating them. CDR3 coding DNA: TGTGCCACCGCCTTGACGGGGGTGGAAGAGACCCAGTACTTC. It translates to CATALTGVEETQYF. Combining the CDR3 with reference TRBV28 and TRBJ2-5 gives the whole variable domain DVKVTQSSRYLVKRTGEKVFLECVQDMDHENMFWYRQDPGLGLRLIYFSYDVKMKEKGDIPEGYSVSREKKERFSLILESASTNQTSMYLCATALTGVEETQYFGPGTRLLVL.

Comment on this clone: The junction and the germline gene differ at one end; a read error may be behind it. The chain is built from TRBV7-3 and TRBJ2-2; 7 positions agree with TRBD1. Germline CDR1 reads SGHTA; CDR2 reads FQGTGA. CDR3 length: 16 residues. The DNA for the CDR3 is TGTGCCAGCAGCGTAACCGGGACAGATAACACCGGGGAGCTGTTTTTT. Translated: CASSVTGTDNTGELFF.

The CDR3 bases are TGTGCCACCAGTGACCCCACACCTTTAGAGCTGTTTTTT. The encoded protein is CATSDPTPLELFF. The chain links TRBV24-1 to TRBJ2-2; D is ambiguous. The ends were cut back, 4 bases at V and 11 bases at J, with 13 bases in the middle. This CDR3 spans 13 amino acids. Germline V lookup: CDR1 KGHDR, CDR2 SFDVKD.

This clone appeared once. The chain has TRBV6-2 or TRBV6-3 and TRBJ2-1, with D hard to call. The CDR3 is 12 residues long. Trimming cost V 2 bases and J 4 bases, with 3 bases left between them. Germline CDR1 and CDR2: MNHEY and SVGEGT. The DNA of the CDR3 is TGTGCCAGCAGTTACGAGTACAATGAGCAGTTCTTC. It is translated as CASSYEYNEQFF.

The sample holds a few counts of this clone. The chain combines TRBV15 with TRBJ2-7; 7 nucleotides line up with TRBD2. The CDR3 contains 16 residues. J gave up 3 bases and V 0 bases, and 8 bases lay outside the gene matches. The germline gives CDR1 LNHNV, CDR2 YYDKDF (reference sequence). The CDR3 spells CATSRDRASGYYEQYV. Written as DNA, the CDR3 is TGTGCCACCAGCAGAGATCGGGCTAGCGGATACTACGAGCAGTACGTC.

This clone showed up just once. J is TRBJ1-3 and V is TRBV2; a weak D match, TRBD1 (6 bases). CDR3 length equals 15 residues. Trimming took off 6 bases at V and 2 bases at J, with 14 bases between the two ends. Germline CDR1 is SNHLY and CDR2 is FYNNEI. The CDR3 region has the DNA TGTGCCAGCAGACTTACAACAGGGCCTGGAAACACCATATATTTT. It codes for CASRLTTGPGNTIYF.

The chain carries TRBV13 and TRBJ2-5; D is unresolved. The CDR3 totals 14 residues. Germline CDR1 PRHDT, CDR2 FYEKMQ (reference sequence). Trimming took off 3 bases at V and 2 bases at J, with 10 bases between the two ends. CDR3 sequence reads: CASSLDDQQETQYF. The CDR3, as DNA: TGTGCCAGCAGCTTGGACGACCAGCAAGAGACCCAGTACTTC.

V and J are TRBV6-2 or TRBV6-3 and TRBJ1-2; 11 bases align to TRBD1. Germline CDR1 reads MNHEY; CDR2 reads SVGEGT. The CDR3 runs 16 residues. V trimming: 6 bases; J trimming: 7 bases; junction bases outside the gene matches: 13. CDR3: CASSTNPGQGASGYTF. DNA of the CDR3: TGTGCCAGCAGCACCAACCCCGGACAGGGGGCATCTGGCTACACCTTC.

The CDR3 DNA follows: TGTGCCAGCAGCGACATGACAGGGCGCTACGAGCAGTACGTC. It specifies CASSDMTGRYEQYV. This sequence joins TRBV5-6 and TRBJ2-7; TRBD1 matches 7 bases. Losses at the gene ends were 4 bases for V and 3 bases for J; bases not matched to a gene: 7. Germline CDR1 reads SGHDT; CDR2 reads YYEEEE. The CDR3 extends over 14 amino acids.

There are a few counts of this clone. This chain uses TRBV28 with TRBJ2-7; tentatively, D is TRBD2 (5 bases). Germline values: CDR1 MDHEN, CDR2 SYDVKM. This CDR3 has 13 residues. V lost 3 bases and J 5 bases, leaving 11 bases between the germline ends. This chain's CDR3 is CASSFSGIDEQYV. CDR3 in DNA: TGTGCCAGCAGTTTCTCGGGAATCGACGAGCAGTACGTC.

The sample holds a few counts of this clone. The CDR3 nucleotides are TGTGCCAGCAGCGTAGAGGGACAGGTCAATTCACCCCTCCACTTT. Its translation: CASSVEGQVNSPLHF. The chain recombines TRBV9 with TRBJ1-6; 8 bases fit TRBD1. Germline values: CDR1 SGDLS, CDR2 YYNGEE. V shed 0 bases and J 7 bases; nucleotides not matched to a gene: 3. The CDR3 contains 15 residues.

The rearrangement joins TRBV6-1 to TRBJ2-7, with TRBD2 identical over 9 bases. CDR3 length: 14 amino acids. In germline, CDR1 is MNHNS, CDR2 SASEGT. The CDR3 DNA reads as TGTGCCAGCAGTGACGGGAATAGCGGGGGTCCCCGGCACGTC. Protein sequence: CASSDGNSGGPRHV.

The J gene is TRBJ2-1, the V gene TRBV6-2 or TRBV6-3, with D perhaps matching TRBD2 (5 bases). CDR3 length equals 12 residues. V was cut by 2 bases and J by 7 bases, with 6 bases left in between. Germline assignment: CDR1 MNHEY and CDR2 SVGEGT. CDR3 region: CASSYPGNEQFF. The CDR3 DNA reads as TGTGCCAGCAGTTACCCGGGGAATGAGCAGTTCTTC.

V usage is TRBV21-1 and J usage is TRBJ2-7; the table's D gene call, TRBD1, was not cross checked with the DNA. TRBV21-1 is deemed a pseudogene. The CDR3 runs to 12 residues. The CDR3 loop is CASRSSQFEQYV. DNA for the CDR3: TGTGCCAGCAGATCAAGTCAGTTCGAGCAGTACGTC.

The V gene is TRBV18, the J gene TRBJ1-2, with D possibly being TRBD1 (5 bases). Trimming pared 1 base from V and 4 bases from J, leaving 10 bases between. The germline V gene encodes CDR1 KGHSH and CDR2 LQKENI. The CDR3 is 14 amino acids. DNA of the CDR3: TGTGCCAGCTCACCACTCGACAGAGGCTATGGCTACACCTTC. It is translated as CASSPLDRGYGYTF.

This clone was recorded a few times. This chain connects TRBV30 to TRBJ1-5; D gene ambiguous. From germline, CDR1 is GTSNPN and CDR2 SVGIG (reference sequence). There are 15 residues in the CDR3. Trimming took 6 bases from V and 1 from J, leaving 16 bases between them. DNA of the CDR3: TGTGCCTGCCGCTTCAAGGGTGGGAGCAATCAGCCCCAGCATTTT. It codes for CACRFKGGSNQPQHF.

This clone occurred once. The V gene is TRBV28, the J gene TRBJ1-5; D is unclear. Germline V gene data show CDR1 as MDHEN and CDR2 as SYDVKM. The CDR3 extends over 16 amino acids. Trimming left V 7 bases short and J 0 bases short, with 16 bases between. The CDR3 region is CASTPRPARSNQPQHF. CDR3 coding DNA: TGTGCCAGCACTCCCCGGCCGGCACGTAGCAATCAGCCCCAGCATTTT.

The V and J genes are TRBV24-1 and TRBJ1-2, with 9 bases matching TRBD1. The CDR3 is 16 amino acids. Germline CDR1 reads KGHDR; CDR2 reads SFDVKD. Losses at the gene ends were 4 bases for V and 1 base for J; bases not matched to a gene: 6. In nucleotides, the CDR3 is TGTGCCACCAGTGACCCTAGACAGGGGGTTAACTATGGCTACACCTTC. Protein: CATSDPRQGVNYGYTF.

This clone was seen just once. V gene TRBV6-2 or TRBV6-3 combines with J gene TRBJ2-5; 8 positions match TRBD1. CDR3 length: 16 residues. The V and J ends lost 5 bases and 3 bases, in that order; junction bases with no gene match: 11. Germline CDR1 reads MNHEY; CDR2 reads SVGEGT. The CDR3, as DNA: TGTGCCAGCAGTCGCCTACGGACAGGGTGGAAAGAGACCCAGTACTTC. It translates to CASSRLRTGWKETQYF.

This chain links TRBV2 with TRBJ2-3; 11 nucleotides line up with TRBD2. The CDR3 is 16 amino acids. Germline trimming cut 2 bases from V and 6 bases from J; bases unmatched to any gene: 7. CDR1 is SNHLY and CDR2 is FYNNEI in the germline V gene. The CDR3 protein is CASSELTSGGEDTQYF. The CDR3 DNA follows: TGTGCCAGCAGTGAATTAACTAGCGGGGGAGAGGATACGCAGTATTTT.

The rearrangement joins TRBV6-6 to TRBJ2-2; D tentatively reads TRBD1 or TRBD2 (6 bases each). Trimming shortened V by 8 bases and J by 0 bases, and 10 bases separated the two germline ends. The germline gives CDR1 MNHNY, CDR2 SVGAGI (reference sequence). The CDR3 is made up of 14 amino acids. For the CDR3, the DNA is TGTGCCAGCCTCGGGGGCGCGAACACCGGGGAGCTGTTTTTT. Translated, it gives CASLGGANTGELFF.

The chain combines TRBV6-4 with TRBJ2-5, with 9 bases lining up with TRBD1. With V trimmed by 5 bases and J by 3 bases, 7 bases remained unmatched. Germline CDR1 MRHNA, CDR2 SNTAGT. The CDR3 runs to 15 residues. For the CDR3, the DNA is TGTGCCAGCAGTCTCGCCGGGACAGGGAAAGAGACCCAGTACTTC. Its protein is CASSLAGTGKETQYF.